The T cell receptor beta chain under discussion was sequenced for a study of T-cell reconstitution after alpha-beta-depleted transplantation in children. General observations from the study: Day-60 TCRbeta diversity that was high in some patients was derived from surviving recipient T cells and thymic progenitors. Reported findings indicate that, about two months after transplant, alpha-beta T cells came from several hundred expanded clones, which were derived from non-depleted graft cells. By one year post-transplant, T-cell counts and diversity largely arose from T cells that were newly produced.

This clonotype was seen many times. Its antigen remains unidentified. The CDR3 consists of 14 residues. V was clipped by 5 bases and J by 0 bases, with 11 bases between them. The germline V gene has CDR1 DFQATT and CDR2 SNEGSKA (reference sequence). Unique molecular identifiers were incorporated during preparation of the TCRbeta library. TCRdb reprocessed the PCR reads with MiXCR, giving one entry per CDR3 protein. Of approximately 99,000 distinct CDR3 sequences in the sample, about 6.5% are singletons; the top ten hold less than 30%. This specimen was PBMCs, mostly from graft donor cells, taken 360 days after TCRalphabeta/CD19-depleted stem cell transplant. The rearrangement uses TRBV20-1 and TRBJ2-1; D remains unclear. This sequence was found in a male patient aged 2-15 years who had a stem cell transplant for acute lymphoblastic leukemia, so the T cells may come from the graft donor. The CDR3 nucleotides read TGCAGTGCTCAGGACGGTAGCTCCTACAATGAGCAGTTCTTC. Protein sequence: CSAQDGSSYNEQFF.